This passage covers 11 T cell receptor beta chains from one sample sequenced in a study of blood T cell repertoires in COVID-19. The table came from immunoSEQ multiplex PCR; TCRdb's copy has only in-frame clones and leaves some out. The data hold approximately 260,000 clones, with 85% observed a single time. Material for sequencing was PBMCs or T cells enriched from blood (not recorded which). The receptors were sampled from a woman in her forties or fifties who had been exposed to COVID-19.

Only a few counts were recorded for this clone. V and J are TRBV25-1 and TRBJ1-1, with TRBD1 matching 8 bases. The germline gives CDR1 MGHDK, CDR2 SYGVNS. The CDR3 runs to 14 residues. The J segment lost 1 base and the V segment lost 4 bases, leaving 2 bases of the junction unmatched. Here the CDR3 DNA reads TGTGCCAGCAGTGCCGGGACAGGGAACACTGAAGCTTTCTTT. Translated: CASSAGTGNTEAFF.

The CDR3 loop reads CASSEAPTGMGTDTQYF. The CDR3 DNA reads as TGTGCCAGCAGTGAAGCGCCGACGGGGATGGGCACAGATACGCAGTATTTT. This chain links TRBV2 with TRBJ2-3; D perhaps matches TRBD2 (5 bases). The CDR3 sequence is 17 residues long. V was pared by 0 bases and J by 1 base, with 14 bases between. Germline V gives CDR1 SNHLY, CDR2 FYNNEI.

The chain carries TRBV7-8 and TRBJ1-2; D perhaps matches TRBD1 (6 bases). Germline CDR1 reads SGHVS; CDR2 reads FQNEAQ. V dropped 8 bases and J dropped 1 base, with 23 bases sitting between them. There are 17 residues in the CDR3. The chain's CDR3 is CASSLGAGVRGNYGYTF. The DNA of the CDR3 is TGTGCCAGCTCCCTGGGGGCAGGGGTTAGGGGTAACTATGGCTACACCTTC.

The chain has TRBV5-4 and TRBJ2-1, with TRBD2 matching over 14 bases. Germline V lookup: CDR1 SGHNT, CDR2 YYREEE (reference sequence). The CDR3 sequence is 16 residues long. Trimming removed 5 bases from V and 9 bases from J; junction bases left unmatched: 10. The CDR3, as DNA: TGTGCCAGCAGACCCAGGACTAGCGGGGGGTTTCTTGAGCAGTTCTTC. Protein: CASRPRTSGGFLEQFF.

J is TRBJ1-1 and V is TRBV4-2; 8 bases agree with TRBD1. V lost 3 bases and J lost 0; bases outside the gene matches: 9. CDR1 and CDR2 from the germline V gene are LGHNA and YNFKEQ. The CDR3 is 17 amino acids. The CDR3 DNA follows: TGTGCCAGCAGCCATGGACAGGGTTTAGAAATGAACACTGAAGCTTTCTTT. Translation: CASSHGQGLEMNTEAFF.

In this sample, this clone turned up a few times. The CDR3, as DNA: TGTGCCAGCTCACCACTGGGGGGCCAAGAGACCCAGTACTTC. It encodes CASSPLGGQETQYF. The chain recombines TRBV18 with TRBJ2-5; D possibly corresponds to TRBD2 (6 bases). Germline-derived CDR1 and CDR2 are KGHSH and LQKENI. V gave up 1 base and J gave up 1 base, with 7 bases separating them. This CDR3 spans 14 amino acids.

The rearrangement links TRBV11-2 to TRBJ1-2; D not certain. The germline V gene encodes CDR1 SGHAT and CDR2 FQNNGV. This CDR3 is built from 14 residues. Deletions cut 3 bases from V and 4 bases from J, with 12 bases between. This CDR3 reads CASSFPNRGYGYTF. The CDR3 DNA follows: TGTGCCAGCAGCTTCCCCAATCGAGGCTATGGCTACACCTTC.

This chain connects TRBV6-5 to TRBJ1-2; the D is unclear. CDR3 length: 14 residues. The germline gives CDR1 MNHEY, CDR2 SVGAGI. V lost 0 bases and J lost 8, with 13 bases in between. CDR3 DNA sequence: TGTGCCAGCAGTTACTCGGTTAGATTCGGGGGCTACACCTTC. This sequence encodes CASSYSVRFGGYTF.

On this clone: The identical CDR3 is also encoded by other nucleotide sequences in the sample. The CDR3 sequence is CASSLGGRSTDTQYF. The CDR3, as DNA: TGTGCCAGCAGCTTGGGGGGTCGGAGCACAGATACGCAGTATTTT. This chain joins TRBV7-3 and TRBJ2-3, with TRBD2 as a possible D gene (6 bases). V was shortened by 3 bases and J by 0 bases, with 10 bases between the two germline ends. This CDR3 has 15 residues. CDR1 is SGHTA and CDR2 is FQGTGA in the germline V gene. The entire variable domain, with the rest obtained from reference TRBV7-3 and TRBJ2-3, is as follows: GAGVSQTPSNKVTEKGKYVELRCDPISGHTALYWYRQSLGQGPEFLIYFQGTGAADDSGLPNDRFFAVRPEGSVSTLKIQRTERGDSAVYLCASSLGGRSTDTQYFGPGTRLTVL.

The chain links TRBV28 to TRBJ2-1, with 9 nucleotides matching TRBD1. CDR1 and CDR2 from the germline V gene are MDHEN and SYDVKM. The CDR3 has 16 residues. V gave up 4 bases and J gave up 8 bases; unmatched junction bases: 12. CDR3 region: CASSSLRDRAGDEQFF. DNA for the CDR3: TGTGCCAGCAGTTCGCTCCGGGACAGGGCAGGGGATGAGCAGTTCTTC.

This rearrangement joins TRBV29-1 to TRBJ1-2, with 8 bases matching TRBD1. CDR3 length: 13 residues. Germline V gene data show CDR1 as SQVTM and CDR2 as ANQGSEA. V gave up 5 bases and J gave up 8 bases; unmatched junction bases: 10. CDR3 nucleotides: TGCAGCGTTCGCTCGACAGGGGCTGGGGGCTACACCTTC. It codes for CSVRSTGAGGYTF.